This TCR beta chain appears in the sequencing data of a study of regulatory dendritic cells for organ transplantation. Study-level points and caveats: Naive CD4+ and CD8+ repertoires were highly diverse; memory CD8+ was most oligoclonal.

Profiled with immunoSEQ multiplex PCR; TCRdb holds only in-frame clones, not every one. The table has roughly 27,000 clones, roughly 85% seen once. J gave up 2 bases and V 10 bases, and 3 bases lay outside the gene matches. This CDR3 is built from 13 residues. Per germline, CDR1 MDHEN and CDR2 SYDVKM. In regard to this clone: Its specificity is not known.

The rearrangement joins TRBV28 to TRBJ2-7, with 12 bases aligning to TRBD2. The sequenced sample was memory CD4+ T cells from blood. Subset given: CD45RO+ memory T cells. This receptor was obtained from a human donor in good health. The CDR3 DNA reads as TGTGCCACTCGACTAGCGGGGGCCTACGAGCAGTACTTC. It is translated as CATRLAGAYEQYF.